The clone carrying this TCR beta chain turned up a few times. Antigen specificity is unknown. The junction had 3 bases not matched to a gene; V was cut back by 3 bases and J by 7 bases. CDR3 size: 13 residues. These data come from a study of T cell responses to AZD1222 COVID-19 vaccine. Overall study findings and caveats: Only six AZD1222 recipients tested seropositive at baseline. Researchers report vaccine-associated CD4 TCRs spanning spike, with dominance at 160-218 and 743-854. Of spike-specific TCRs, nearly half reportedly target regions left unmutated in variants.

Sequencing used immunoSEQ multiplex PCR; TCRdb keeps in-frame clones, though not all of them. The data show more than 40,000 clones, around 91% seen once. The rearrangement joins TRBV12-3 or TRBV12-4 to TRBJ2-1; 7 bases are shared with TRBD1. Sequenced material: peripheral blood, taken 28 days after the second AZD1222 dose. The receptor comes from an adult who received the AZD1222 COVID-19 vaccine. The CDR3 loop reads CASSFGTVNEQFF. Here the CDR3 DNA reads TGTGCCAGCAGTTTCGGGACAGTGAATGAGCAGTTCTTC.